Sequencing of this TCR beta chain was carried out in a study of breast tumors, draining lymph nodes, adjacent tissues. Overall study results and limits: Data only fit, rather than demonstrated, lymph node origin of most tumor T cells.

This clonotype was seen a few times. Its antigen is currently unknown. TCRdb re-called the multiplex PCR reads with MiXCR, one entry per CDR3 protein. The table shows some 52,000 distinct CDR3 sequences, with under 50% occurring only once. From germline, CDR1 is SGHTA and CDR2 FQGTGA. Trimming cost V 1 base and J 6 bases, with 7 bases left between them. This CDR3 comprises 13 residues. The chain uses TRBV7-3 and TRBJ2-1, with D unresolved. Sequences were obtained from breast tumor tissue. The receptor was derived from a female donor with breast cancer. Some clones in this sample may be carry-over from other donors' samples. The DNA for the CDR3 is TGTGCCAGCAGCTTAATCGCTGGCAATGAGCAGTTCTTC. Encoded protein: CASSLIAGNEQFF.